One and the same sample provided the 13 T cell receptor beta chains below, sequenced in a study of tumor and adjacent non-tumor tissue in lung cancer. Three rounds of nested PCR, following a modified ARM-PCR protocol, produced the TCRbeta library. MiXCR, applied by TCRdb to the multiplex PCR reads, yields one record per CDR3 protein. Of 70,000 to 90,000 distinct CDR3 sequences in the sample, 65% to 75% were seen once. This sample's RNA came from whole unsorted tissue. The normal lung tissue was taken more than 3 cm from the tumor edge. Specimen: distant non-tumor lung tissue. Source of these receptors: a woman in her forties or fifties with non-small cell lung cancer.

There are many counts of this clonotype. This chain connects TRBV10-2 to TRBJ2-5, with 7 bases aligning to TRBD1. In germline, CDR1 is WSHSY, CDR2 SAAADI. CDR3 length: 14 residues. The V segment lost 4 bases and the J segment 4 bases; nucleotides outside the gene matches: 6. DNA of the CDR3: TGCGCCAGCAGTGCGAGGGGGCTACGAGAGACCCAGTACTTC. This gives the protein CASSARGLRETQYF.

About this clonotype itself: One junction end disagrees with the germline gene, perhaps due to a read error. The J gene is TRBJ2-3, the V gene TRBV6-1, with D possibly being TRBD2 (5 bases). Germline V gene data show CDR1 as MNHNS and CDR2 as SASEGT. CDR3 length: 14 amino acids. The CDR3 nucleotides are TGTGCCAGCAGTGGGACCGGGCGGGCAGATACGCAGCAATTT. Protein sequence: CASSGTGRADTQQF.

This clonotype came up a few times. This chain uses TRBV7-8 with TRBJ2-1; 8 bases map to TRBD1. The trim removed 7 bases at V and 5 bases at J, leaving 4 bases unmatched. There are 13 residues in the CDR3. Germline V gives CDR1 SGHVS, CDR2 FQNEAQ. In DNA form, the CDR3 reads TGTGCCAGCACCTTGGACAGGGACAATGAGCAGTTCTTC. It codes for CASTLDRDNEQFF.

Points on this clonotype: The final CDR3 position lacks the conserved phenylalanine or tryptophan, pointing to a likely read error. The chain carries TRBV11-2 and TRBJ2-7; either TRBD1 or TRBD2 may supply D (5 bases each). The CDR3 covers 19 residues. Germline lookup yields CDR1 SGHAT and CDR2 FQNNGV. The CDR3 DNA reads TGTACCAGCAGCTTAGTCCCTACGAGGGGCCCAACGGGGCACTACGAGCAGTACTCC. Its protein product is CTSSLVPTRGPTGHYEQYS.

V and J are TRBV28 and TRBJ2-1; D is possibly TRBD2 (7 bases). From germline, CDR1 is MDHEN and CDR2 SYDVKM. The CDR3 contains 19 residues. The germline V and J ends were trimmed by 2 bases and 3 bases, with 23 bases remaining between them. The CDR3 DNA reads TGTGCCAGCAGTTTACCGCATTCTTGGACGGGGGGCAACTACAATGAGCAGTTCTTC. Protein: CASSLPHSWTGGNYNEQFF.

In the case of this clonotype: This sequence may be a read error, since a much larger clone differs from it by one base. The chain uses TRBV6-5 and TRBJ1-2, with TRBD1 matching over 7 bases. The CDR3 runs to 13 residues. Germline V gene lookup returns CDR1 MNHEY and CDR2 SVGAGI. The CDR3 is CASKRTGGYGHTF. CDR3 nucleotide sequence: TGTGCCAGCAAAAGGACAGGAGGCTATGGCCACACCTTC.

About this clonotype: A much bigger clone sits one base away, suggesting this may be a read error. CDR3 region: CTSSWTGGGNQPQHF. The CDR3 nucleotides read TGTACCAGCAGTTGGACAGGGGGAGGGAATCAGCCCCAGCATTTT. V is TRBV12-3 or TRBV12-4 and J is TRBJ1-5, with 10 bases lining up with TRBD1. This CDR3 has 15 amino acids.

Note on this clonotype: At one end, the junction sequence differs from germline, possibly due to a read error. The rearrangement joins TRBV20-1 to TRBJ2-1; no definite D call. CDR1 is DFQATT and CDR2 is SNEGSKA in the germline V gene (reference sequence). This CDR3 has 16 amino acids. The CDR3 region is CCAAAGATTNYNEQFF. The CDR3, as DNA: TGCTGTGCCGCCGCCGGTGCGACAACTAACTACAATGAGCAGTTCTTC.

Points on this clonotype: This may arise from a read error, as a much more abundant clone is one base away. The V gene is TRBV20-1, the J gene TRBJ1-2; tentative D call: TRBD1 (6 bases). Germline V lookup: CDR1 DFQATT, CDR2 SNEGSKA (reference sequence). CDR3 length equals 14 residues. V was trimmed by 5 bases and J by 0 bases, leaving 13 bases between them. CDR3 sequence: CSAERDMANYGYTF. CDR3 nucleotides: TGCAGTGCTGAACGGGACATGGCTAACTATGGCTACACCTTC.

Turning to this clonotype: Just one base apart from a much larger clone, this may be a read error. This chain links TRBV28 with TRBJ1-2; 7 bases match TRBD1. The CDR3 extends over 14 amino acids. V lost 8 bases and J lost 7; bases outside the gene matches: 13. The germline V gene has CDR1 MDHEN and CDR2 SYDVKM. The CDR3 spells CASFRDRIERGYTF. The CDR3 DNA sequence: TGTGCCAGCTTCCGGGACAGAATCGAGCGTGGCTACACCTTC.

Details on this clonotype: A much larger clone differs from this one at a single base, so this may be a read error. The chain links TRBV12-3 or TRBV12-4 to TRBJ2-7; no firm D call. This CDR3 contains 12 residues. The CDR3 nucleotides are TGTGCCAGCAGTTTACTTGGCTACAAGCAGTACTTC. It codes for CASSLLGYKQYF.

DNA for the CDR3: TGTGCCAGCACCAAAAAAGGGGGCTGGGGGGCAACTAATGAAAAACTGTTTTTT. Amino acid sequence: CASTKKGGWGATNEKLFF. V usage is TRBV6-5 and J usage is TRBJ1-4; 7 bases align to TRBD1. The CDR3 is 18 residues long. Germline CDR1 and CDR2: MNHEY and SVGAGI. V trimming: 7 bases; J trimming: 0 bases; junction bases outside the gene matches: 14.

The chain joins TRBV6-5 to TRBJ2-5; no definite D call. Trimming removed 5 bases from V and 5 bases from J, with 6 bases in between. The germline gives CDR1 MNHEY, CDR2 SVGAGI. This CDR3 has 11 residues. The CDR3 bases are TGTGCCAGCAGTCTCTACGAGACCCAGTACTTC. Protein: CASSLYETQYF.